The rows below give T cell receptor beta chains drawn from one sample of a study of T-cell reconstitution after alpha-beta-depleted transplantation in children. TCRdb redid the calling of the PCR reads with MiXCR, one entry per CDR3 protein. The data show about 610,000 distinct CDR3 sequences, roughly a tenth seen once. Sequencing was performed on PBMCs from the stem cell graft donor, taken from the stem cell graft. The receptors shown here come from a human donor who donated a stem cell graft to a child with acute myeloid leukemia. Each CDR3 is given with its conserved first and last residue. D genes are given only for firm matches. Expanded clones get a size class; other rows say once, few or many, or leave the size out.

abundance | d_gene | len | j_gene | v_gene | CDR3aa | CDR3nt
. | . | 14 | TRBJ2-1 | TRBV28 | CASSFLGTYNEQFF | TGTGCCAGCAGTTTCCTTGGGACCTACAATGAGCAGTTCTTC
. | TRBD1 | 14 | TRBJ1-2 | TRBV28 | CASSLTGQLYGYTF | TGTGCCAGCAGTCTGACGGGACAGCTCTATGGCTACACCTTC
many | . | 13 | TRBJ1-2 | TRBV5-1 | CASSLTVTYGYTF | TGCGCCAGCAGCTTGACGGTTACCTATGGCTACACCTTC
few | . | 15 | TRBJ2-3 | TRBV4-2 | CASSRPGTDGDTQYF | TGTGCCAGCAGCCGACCGGGGACCGACGGGGATACGCAGTATTTT
few | . | 16 | TRBJ2-1 | TRBV18 | CASSPVARISYNEQFF | TGTGCCAGCTCACCAGTCGCACGGATTTCCTACAATGAGCAGTTCTTC
many | . | 16 | TRBJ1-6 | TRBV20-1 | CSAREATLSYNSPLHF | TGCAGTGCTAGAGAAGCGACTCTTTCCTATAATTCACCCCTCCACTTT
few | . | 15 | TRBJ2-7 | TRBV5-1 | CASSLERLGTNEQYF | TGCGCCAGCAGCTTGGAAAGGCTAGGAACGAACGAGCAGTACTTC
few | TRBD1 | 13 | TRBJ2-3 | TRBV29-1 | CSVGTGVKDTQYF | TGCAGCGTTGGGACAGGGGTTAAAGATACGCAGTATTTT
many | TRBD2 | 15 | TRBJ2-5 | TRBV7-2 | CASSLDGRWQETQYF | TGTGCCAGCAGCTTAGACGGGAGGTGGCAAGAGACCCAGTACTTC
many | . | 12 | TRBJ2-3 | TRBV4-2 | CASSQGPDTQYF | TGTGCCAGCAGCCAGGGTCCAGATACGCAGTATTTT
. | . | 14 | TRBJ2-1 | TRBV24-1 | CATSAANPRGEQFF | TGTGCCACCAGTGCAGCGAACCCGAGGGGTGAGCAGTTCTTC
. | TRBD1 | 13 | TRBJ2-4 | TRBV7-9 | CASSWTGGNIQYF | TGTGCCAGCAGCTGGACAGGGGGCAACATTCAGTACTTC
few | TRBD1 | 16 | TRBJ1-2 | TRBV5-4 | CASSPTHRTGDYGYTF | TGTGCCAGCAGCCCGACTCACCGGACAGGGGACTATGGCTACACCTTC
many | . | 13 | TRBJ2-7 | TRBV29-1 | CSVKGGGYYEQYF | TGCAGCGTTAAAGGGGGGGGCTACTACGAGCAGTACTTC
. | TRBD1 | 13 | TRBJ2-7 | TRBV20-1 | CSAHSDRDYEQYF | TGCAGTGCTCACTCGGACAGGGACTACGAGCAGTACTTC
few | . | 14 | TRBJ1-2 | TRBV7-2 | CASSFGGGIGGYTF | TGTGCCAGCAGCTTCGGAGGGGGGATAGGTGGCTACACCTTC
many | TRBD2 | 16 | TRBJ2-1 | TRBV25-1 | CASSPSSGWGGNEQFF | TGTGCCAGCAGCCCTTCTTCGGGTTGGGGGGGCAATGAGCAGTTCTTC
few | TRBD2 | 16 | TRBJ2-3 | TRBV7-9 | CASSSQLALATDTQYF | TGTGCCAGCAGCTCCCAACTAGCGCTTGCGACAGATACGCAGTATTTT
many | . | 13 | TRBJ2-1 | TRBV6-8 | CASSYGPHDEQFF | TGTGCCAGCAGTTACGGCCCCCACGATGAGCAGTTCTTC
few | . | 14 | TRBJ2-7 | TRBV7-9 | CASSPGGVRDEQYF | TGTGCCAGCAGCCCAGGGGGGGTGCGGGACGAGCAGTACTTC
. | . | 14 | TRBJ1-4 | TRBV2 | CASSRQLTNEKLFF | TGTGCCAGCAGTCGACAATTAACTAATGAAAAACTGTTTTTT
. | TRBD1 | 15 | TRBJ1-2 | TRBV12-3/TRBV12-4 | CASNPAGQGNYGYTF | TGTGCCAGCAACCCCGCGGGACAGGGGAACTATGGCTACACCTTC
few | . | 11 | TRBJ2-7 | TRBV29-1 | CSVEGVSGRHF | TGCAGCGTTGAAGGGGTTTCGGGTCGGCACTTC
few | TRBD1 | 15 | TRBJ1-1 | TRBV5-1 | CASKRLQGASTEAFF | TGCGCCAGCAAGAGGTTGCAGGGGGCGAGCACTGAAGCTTTCTTT
few | . | 13 | TRBJ2-7 | TRBV5-1 | CASSLTRDHEQYF | TGCGCCAGCAGCTTGACCAGGGACCACGAGCAGTACTTC
few | TRBD2 | 17 | TRBJ2-5 | TRBV20-1 | CSAGLAGGIPFRETQYF | TGCAGTGCCGGACTAGCGGGAGGCATTCCCTTCCGAGAGACCCAGTACTTC
. | TRBD1 | 13 | TRBJ2-1 | TRBV20-1 | CSARSTGGNEQFF | TGCAGTGCTAGATCTACAGGGGGGAATGAGCAGTTCTTC
. | TRBD2 | 19 | TRBJ2-7 | TRBV7-2 | CASSITGTSGRAGTYEQYF | TGTGCCAGCAGCATTACCGGGACTAGCGGGAGGGCGGGTACCTACGAGCAGTACTTC
few | . | 12 | TRBJ2-1 | TRBV7-8 | CASSSRAGEQFF | TGTGCCAGCAGCTCTCGGGCGGGTGAGCAGTTCTTC
. | . | 17 | TRBJ2-6 | TRBV27 | CASRRRWGDSGANVLTF | TGTGCCAGCAGGCGTCGTTGGGGAGACTCTGGGGCCAACGTCCTGACTTTC
. | TRBD1 | 15 | TRBJ1-5 | TRBV19 | CASTNRGIGNQPQHF | TGTGCCAGTACCAACAGGGGAATCGGCAATCAGCCCCAGCATTTT
many | . | 16 | TRBJ2-7 | TRBV18 | CASSSSTGDAFYEQYF | TGTGCCAGCTCATCATCGACGGGAGATGCCTTCTACGAGCAGTACTTC
. | TRBD2 | 11 | TRBJ2-7 | TRBV12-3/TRBV12-4 | CACGRGYEQYF | TGTGCCTGCGGGAGAGGCTACGAGCAGTACTTC
few | TRBD2 | 13 | TRBJ2-7 | TRBV6-4 | CAVGLASSYEQYF | TGTGCCGTCGGACTAGCAAGCTCCTACGAGCAGTACTTC
many | TRBD2 | 17 | TRBJ2-1 | TRBV12-3/TRBV12-4 | CASSFSGTSGPLNEQFF | TGTGCCAGCAGTTTCTCCGGGACTAGCGGGCCCCTCAATGAGCAGTTCTTC
few | TRBD2 | 12 | TRBJ2-3 | TRBV6-2/TRBV6-3 | CASNHGGYTQYF | TGTGCCAGCAACCACGGGGGGTATACGCAGTATTTT
. | TRBD1 | 16 | TRBJ1-1 | TRBV5-1 | CASSLGRDRPTTEAFF | TGCGCCAGCAGCTTAGGCCGGGACAGGCCAACCACTGAAGCTTTCTTT
few | TRBD2 | 14 | TRBJ2-7 | TRBV9 | CASSVASGSHEQYF | TGTGCCAGCAGCGTAGCTAGCGGGAGCCACGAGCAGTACTTC
many | TRBD2 | 17 | TRBJ2-3 | TRBV9 | CASSGGLAGSLRDTQYF | TGTGCCAGCAGCGGAGGACTAGCGGGATCCTTGCGTGATACGCAGTATTTT
. | . | 13 | TRBJ2-4 | TRBV5-1 | CASSLESGNIQYF | TGCGCCAGCAGCTTGGAATCCGGGAACATTCAGTACTTC
few | . | 11 | TRBJ2-1 | TRBV6-7 | CASSYVRGQFF | TGTGCCAGCAGTTACGTTAGGGGGCAGTTCTTC
. | . | 17 | TRBJ1-1 | TRBV7-2 | CASSLPREWGIGTEAFF | TGTGCCAGCAGCCTTCCAAGGGAATGGGGTATTGGAACTGAAGCTTTCTTT
many | . | 12 | TRBJ2-2 | TRBV12-3/TRBV12-4 | CASSPFTGELFF | TGTGCCAGCAGTCCCTTTACCGGGGAGCTGTTTTTT
many | TRBD2 | 19 | TRBJ2-2 | TRBV5-6 | CASSSLAQAGGRSTGELFF | TGTGCCAGCAGCTCCCTAGCTCAAGCGGGAGGGCGGAGCACCGGGGAGCTGTTTTTT
few | . | 14 | TRBJ2-7 | TRBV11-2 | CASSAGLPGSEQYF | TGTGCCAGCAGCGCGGGACTCCCCGGCAGTGAGCAGTACTTC
many | . | 18 | TRBJ2-6 | TRBV9 | CASSAAERTYSGANVLTF | TGTGCCAGCAGCGCCGCAGAACGTACCTACTCTGGGGCCAACGTCCTGACTTTC
few | . | 14 | TRBJ1-2 | TRBV5-1 | CASSLDRSLGGYTF | TGCGCCAGCAGCTTAGACAGATCCTTAGGCGGCTACACCTTC
many | . | 18 | TRBJ2-6 | TRBV15 | CATSRGGLSNSGANVLTF | TGTGCCACCAGCAGAGGTGGACTCTCTAACTCTGGGGCCAACGTCCTGACTTTC
. | . | 15 | TRBJ2-7 | TRBV4-3 | CASSQDSGPLNEQYF | TGCGCCAGCAGCCAAGACTCCGGGCCTCTCAACGAGCAGTACTTC
few | . | 14 | TRBJ1-2 | TRBV3-1 | CASSQVQGEDGYTF | TGTGCCAGCAGCCAAGTACAGGGTGAAGATGGCTACACCTTC
many | TRBD2 | 15 | TRBJ2-1 | TRBV15 | CATSTQLAGSNEQFF | TGTGCCACCAGCACCCAACTAGCGGGTAGCAATGAGCAGTTCTTC
. | TRBD2 | 18 | TRBJ2-3 | TRBV24-1 | CATSDPVSGRAGTDTQYF | TGTGCCACCAGTGATCCGGTTAGCGGGAGGGCCGGCACAGATACGCAGTATTTT
. | TRBD2 | 14 | TRBJ2-5 | TRBV2 | CASQREGQGETQYF | TGTGCCAGCCAGCGGGAGGGCCAAGGCGAGACCCAGTACTTC
few | . | 14 | TRBJ2-3 | TRBV20-1 | CSARTGAMADTQYF | TGCAGTGCTAGAACGGGGGCAATGGCAGATACGCAGTATTTT
few | . | 13 | TRBJ1-4 | TRBV28 | CASGRGRDEKLFF | TGTGCCAGTGGACGGGGAAGGGATGAAAAACTGTTTTTT
many | . | 16 | TRBJ2-2 | TRBV29-1 | CSVEATPGGDTGELFF | TGCAGCGTTGAAGCAACCCCCGGTGGAGACACCGGGGAGCTGTTTTTT
few | . | 14 | TRBJ2-7 | TRBV7-2 | CASSPGGLNYEQYF | TGTGCCAGCAGCCCGGGGGGCTTGAATTACGAGCAGTACTTC
. | TRBD1 | 15 | TRBJ2-7 | TRBV6-1 | CAGRGGTGAIYEQYF | TGTGCCGGCCGGGGTGGGACAGGGGCTATTTACGAGCAGTACTTC
. | TRBD2 | 18 | TRBJ2-3 | TRBV12-3/TRBV12-4 | CASTPGLAGGPGTDTQYF | TGTGCCAGCACCCCGGGACTAGCGGGAGGGCCAGGCACAGATACGCAGTATTTT
. | . | 14 | TRBJ2-2 | TRBV28 | CASSPPHSTGELFF | TGTGCCAGCAGTCCCCCCCATAGCACCGGGGAGCTGTTTTTT